This T cell receptor (beta chain) was profiled in a study of shared clonotypes between healthy human individuals. Study-level points and caveats: For naive CD4 cells, approximately 4.7% of clonotypes were shared across a few donors.

The method was immunoSEQ multiplex PCR; TCRdb's version includes in-frame clones alone and lacks a portion of them. The table has under 2.5 million clones, just under 95% seen once. On this clone itself: Its matching antigen is unknown.

Trimming pared 4 bases from V and 0 bases from J, leaving 9 bases between. Germline lookup yields CDR1 SQVTM and CDR2 ANQGSEA. The CDR3 contains 13 residues. The sequenced material came from naive CD4+ T cells from PBMCs. As for subset: CD45RA+ positively selected. The chain carries TRBV29-1 and TRBJ1-1; D is unclear. The TCR was taken from a man aged 18 to 35 in good health. Some clones in this sample may be carry-over from other donors' samples. CDR3 DNA sequence: TGCAGCGTTGCCCAGGTTCTGAACACTGAAGCTTTCTTT. It specifies CSVAQVLNTEAFF.